This entry lists 15 T cell receptor beta chains sequenced from one sample in a study of CD8+CD57+ T cells in acquired aplastic anemia. Researchers used genomic DNA as the template to profile TCR beta VDJ and CDR3. One entry per CDR3 protein, called by TCRdb with MiXCR from the reads. This sample has roughly 200,000 distinct CDR3 sequences, with roughly three fifths found just once. Patients chosen for sequencing had CD8+CD57+ cells that had expanded, as shown by flow cytometry. Sequencing input: sorted CD4+, CD8+, or CD8+CD57+ T cells (not recorded which) from PBMCs. The receptors derive from a human donor with aplastic anemia.

This sequence joins TRBV4-1 and TRBJ1-1; tentative D call: TRBD1 (6 bases). The V end lost 3 bases, the J end lost 0 bases, and 8 bases lay between the germline ends. Per germline, CDR1 MGHRA and CDR2 YSYEKL. This CDR3 is built from 14 residues. The CDR3 loop reads CASSHRQVNTEAFF. In DNA form, the CDR3 reads TGCGCCAGCAGCCACCGACAGGTGAACACTGAAGCTTTCTTT.

Ten or more counts support this clonotype. The rearrangement uses TRBV19 and TRBJ2-2, with 11 bases aligning to TRBD2. Germline lookup yields CDR1 LNHDA and CDR2 SQIVND (reference sequence). The CDR3 spans 14 residues. V was clipped by 6 bases and J by 6 bases; unmatched bases: 3. CDR3 amino acids: CASRLAGVAGELFF. CDR3 DNA: TGTGCCAGTAGACTAGCGGGGGTGGCCGGGGAGCTGTTTTTT.

This chain uses TRBV7-9 with TRBJ1-1; a possible D gene is TRBD1 (6 bases). Trimming stripped 1 base from V and 4 bases from J, with 7 bases between. Germline assignment: CDR1 SEHNR and CDR2 FQNEAQ (reference sequence). This CDR3 spans 13 amino acids. This chain's CDR3 is CASSLGTATEAFF. The CDR3 DNA is TGTGCCAGCAGCTTAGGGACAGCCACTGAAGCTTTCTTT.

The chain couples TRBV7-2 to TRBJ2-3; 11 nucleotides agree with TRBD2. V shed 5 bases and J 5 bases; nucleotides not matched to a gene: 3. CDR1 and CDR2 from the germline V gene are SGHTA and FQGNSA. There are 14 residues in the CDR3. The CDR3: CASSPLAGGDTQYF. CDR3 DNA: TGTGCCAGCAGCCCCCTAGCGGGAGGAGATACGCAGTATTTT.

CDR3 region: CASRPTAGGREQFF. For the CDR3, the DNA is TGTGCCAGCAGGCCCACGGCGGGAGGTCGTGAGCAGTTCTTC. The chain uses TRBV2 and TRBJ2-1, with 8 bases matching TRBD2. Germline-derived CDR1 and CDR2 are SNHLY and FYNNEI. V lost 6 bases to trimming and J lost 9 bases; unmatched junction nucleotides: 10. The CDR3 extends over 14 amino acids.

This clonotype occurred many times. V and J are TRBV6-1 and TRBJ2-5, with a weak D call TRBD2 (5 bases). Germline V CDR1 and CDR2: MNHNS, SASEGT. The ends were cut back, 0 bases at V and 4 bases at J, with 12 bases in the middle. The CDR3 is made up of 15 amino acids. In DNA form, the CDR3 reads TGTGCCAGCAGTGAAGCGCCGGGATCCCCAGAGACCCAGTACTTC. Amino acids: CASSEAPGSPETQYF.

Points on this clonotype: The junction departs from the called germline gene at one end, perhaps through a read error. The chain uses TRBV10-3 and TRBJ2-7; no firm D call. Germline-derived CDR1 and CDR2 are ENHRY and SYGVKD. The CDR3 runs to 14 residues. CDR3 nucleotides: TGTGCCAGCAGTTATGGAGTTAGTGGTTACGAGCAGTACTTC. Amino acids: CASSYGVSGYEQYF.

This clonotype showed up many times. The genes are TRBV9 and TRBJ1-2; D is perhaps TRBD1 (6 bases). Germline CDR1 SGDLS, CDR2 YYNGEE. Between the trimmed V and J ends, which lost 0 bases and 8 bases, there was a span of 11 bases. This CDR3 region has 13 residues. CDR3 sequence (DNA): TGTGCCAGCAGCGTAGGCAGGGGAGGGGGCTACACCTTC. Amino acids: CASSVGRGGGYTF.

The V call is TRBV7-9, the J call TRBJ1-1; 7 bases fit TRBD1. CDR3 length: 13 residues. With 5 bases clipped from V and 4 bases from J, the junction kept 4 bases outside the gene matches. Germline CDR1 reads SEHNR; CDR2 reads FQNEAQ (reference sequence). The CDR3 coding sequence is TGTGCCAGCAGCGCCGGGACAGCCACTGAAGCTTTCTTT. The encoded protein is CASSAGTATEAFF.

This chain links TRBV12-3 or TRBV12-4 with TRBJ1-5; no clear D. This CDR3 contains 13 residues. The V end was cut by 7 bases, the J end by 5 bases, with 12 bases between. CDR3 nucleotides: TGTGCCAGCAAAACGGACGGTCATCAGCCCCAGCATTTT. As protein: CASKTDGHQPQHF.

With respect to this clonotype: A much larger clone differs from this one at a single base, so this may be a read error. Here the CDR3 DNA reads TGTGCCACCAGTACCTTCTGGGGCGGGAATTCACCCCTCCACTTT. This translates into CATSTFWGGNSPLHF. The chain carries TRBV24-1 and TRBJ1-6; tentatively, D is TRBD1 (5 bases). In germline, CDR1 is KGHDR, CDR2 SFDVKD. V lost 6 bases and J lost 7, with 15 bases in between. This CDR3 is built from 15 residues.

The chain uses TRBV14 and TRBJ1-3; no firm D call. V lost 3 bases and J 7 bases, leaving 13 bases between the germline ends. The CDR3 is 14 amino acids. CDR1 SGHDN and CDR2 FVKESK come from the germline V gene. The CDR3 spells CASSQGPIGNTIYF. DNA for the CDR3: TGTGCCAGCAGCCAGGGCCCCATCGGGAACACCATATATTTT. Full variable domain (rest looked up from reference TRBV14 and TRBJ1-3): EAGVTQFPSHSVIEKGQTVTLRCDPISGHDNLYWYRRVMGKEIKFLLHFVKESKQDESGMPNNRFLAERTGGTYSTLKVQPAELEDSGVYFCASSQGPIGNTIYFGEGSWLTVV.

The chain recombines TRBV2 with TRBJ1-6; 7 bases are a match to TRBD1. The CDR3 is 15 residues long. Trimming cost V 4 bases and J 7 bases; bases outside gene matches: 7. Per germline, CDR1 SNHLY and CDR2 FYNNEI. CDR3 loop: CASSVGDRENSPLHF. CDR3 DNA sequence: TGTGCCAGCAGTGTAGGCGACAGGGAGAATTCACCCCTCCACTTT.

Only a few counts were recorded for this clonotype. V usage is TRBV20-1 and J usage is TRBJ2-1; the D gene is possibly TRBD1 (6 bases). The CDR3 extends over 14 amino acids. CDR1 is DFQATT, CDR2 SNEGSKA, per germline (reference sequence). The V end lost 0 bases, the J end lost 4 bases, and 10 bases lay between the germline ends. The CDR3 loop reads CSARDNRDYNEQFF. The CDR3, as DNA: TGCAGTGCTAGAGATAACAGGGATTACAATGAGCAGTTCTTC.

This chain joins TRBV9 and TRBJ2-7, with D possibly called TRBD1 or TRBD2 (5 bases each). The germline V and J ends were trimmed by 0 bases and 5 bases, with 6 bases remaining between them. CDR3 size: 12 residues. Germline-derived CDR1 and CDR2 are SGDLS and YYNGEE. CDR3 region: CASSVAGHEQYF. The CDR3 coding sequence is TGTGCCAGCAGCGTAGCGGGACACGAGCAGTACTTC.